The sequence of this T cell receptor (beta chain) was determined in a study of blood T cell repertoires in COVID-19. The wider study: From the United States, Italy and Spain came samples of acute and convalescent COVID-19. PBMCs, B-cell-depleted T cells, or T cells provided the cDNA or gDNA that made up the material.

In the study's own analysis: Researchers report that nucleated cell counts were estimated from reference gene primer amplification. Here immunoSEQ multiplex PCR was the method, and the copy in TCRdb shows in-frame clones only, minus some. V and J calls and clone size follow that table, whereas D and trimming were derived from the DNA. This table has about 280,000 clones, 65% to 90% appearing once. This clonotype originated in a man aged 50-60 years with active or convalescent COVID-19. The sequenced sample was peripheral blood.

The chain's CDR3 is CASGTGSTGGETQYF. The DNA of the CDR3 is TGTGCCAGCGGAACAGGATCTACGGGTGGGGAGACCCAGTACTTC. The V call is TRBV28, the J call TRBJ2-5, with D possibly being TRBD1 (5 bases). Trimming took 8 bases from V and 5 from J, leaving 21 bases between them. Germline CDR1 is MDHEN and CDR2 is SYDVKM. This CDR3 has 15 residues.